What follows is one TCR beta chain and its context. This clonotype came up many times. This receptor's antigen is unknown. The sample holds no much larger clone one base away, and base qualities are not on file. The record originates from a study of neurological immune-mediated disorders (dated by TCRdb to between 2019 and 2020). Regarding the complete study: Among the roughly 35 multiple sclerosis patients, about 31 had relapsing-remitting MS and 3 had secondary progressive MS. The approximately 100 TCR-beta libraries included longitudinal samples, technical triplicates and paired sorted CD4+ and CD8+ T-cell subsets alongside PBMC samples. The cohort included some 66 subjects: some 15 with HAM/TSP, around 34 with multiple sclerosis, and some 20 healthy controls. Peripheral blood TCR-beta repertoires from HTLV-I-associated myelopathy (HAM/TSP) patients, multiple sclerosis patients and healthy controls were compared by UMI-based sequencing.

From a lookup of the germline V gene, CDR1 and CDR2 are WSHSY and SAAADI. V lost 6 bases and J lost 8 bases, and the count of bases not matched to a germline gene is 14. From the cysteine through the phenylalanine, the CDR3 covers 15 amino acids. The read is trimmed to its CDR3 DNA, 45 bases read in frame from base 1. For unsorted PBMC libraries, 2 million PBMCs were used after storage in RNAlater at -80 degrees C until RNA extraction. The multiple sclerosis patients were enrolled in a US clinical protocol that evaluated disease progression with magnetic resonance imaging. Peripheral blood underwent Ficoll-Hypaque density gradient centrifugation to isolate PBMCs, which were then cryopreserved in liquid nitrogen. What the study reported, not specific to this receptor: Phylogenetic analysis grouped repertoires from 18 of 34 MS patients into a cluster of related CDR3 sequences, suggesting a possible repertoire-level signature. The MS cluster was not associated with any clinical or MRI features, and the authors stated that larger cohorts are needed. The highest TCR clonal expansion was observed in HAM/TSP patients, whereas the lowest was observed in MS patients, even when compared with healthy controls. No identical CDR3 amino acid sequences were shared among expanded clones across subjects, suggesting private TCR-beta repertoires in all groups.

cDNA was synthesized by template-switch 5'RACE using a primer carrying a 10-nucleotide random unique molecular identifier by which each TCR transcript was tagged. Every sequencing run yielded over 170 million TCR-beta sequences covering 15-18 subjects. The RNeasy kit was used for extraction of total RNA. The KAPA Real-time Library Amplification kit was used to amplify TCR-beta VDJ regions with primers for the TCR constant region and the 5'RACE anchor. A first PCR added sample indexes and Illumina adaptors, and a second PCR then raised library yield. After Ampure bead purification, the TCR product of roughly 650 bp was size-selected on a 2% E-gel SizeSelection system. Library quality was checked on a Bioanalyzer, concentration was measured with Qubit, and libraries were quantified with the Kapa Library Quantification kit before pooling. Libraries were sequenced paired-end 2 x 150 bp on an Illumina HiSeq 2500. To increase sequence diversity, about 23-30% phiX was spiked into each library pool. As for the authors' bioinformatics: Quality-filtered reads were processed with the UMI-based MiGEC pipeline, and over 80% of raw TCR sequences were removed by the MiGEC pipeline during error correction. VDJ genes were aligned to IMGT germline references, and each clonotype was defined by a unique CDR3 amino acid sequence together with V-J genes. Clonal expansion, Shannon diversity and CDR3 relatedness were evaluated with VDJtools (CalcPairwiseDistances, ClusterSamples), while phylogenetic trees were built in CLCbio workbench. Using coefficient-of-variation modelling across technical triplicates, the study counted a clone as expanded if it had at least 8 unique UMIs. Starting from the raw public reads, TCRdb applied fastp trimming at Q25, assembled clones with MiXCR and retained in-frame beta chains. Rows are combined by CDR3 protein, so each entry shows the most common genes and DNA. TCRdb, rather than the study authors, made the V and J calls. The table for this sample lists 100,000 to 150,000 distinct CDR3 sequences; about 3.2% of them were counted only once. The leading ten clones occupy over 1% of the sample.

Recombination linked TRBV10-2 to TRBJ1-2, and 8 junctional nucleotides match TRBD1. The receptor was isolated from a woman aged 25 to 39 with multiple sclerosis. Sequenced input: PBMCs. This receptor carries the CDR3 CASSRGQGSLGGYTF. The DNA is as follows: TGCGCCAGCAGCCGAGGACAGGGCTCCCTGGGCGGCTACACCTTC.